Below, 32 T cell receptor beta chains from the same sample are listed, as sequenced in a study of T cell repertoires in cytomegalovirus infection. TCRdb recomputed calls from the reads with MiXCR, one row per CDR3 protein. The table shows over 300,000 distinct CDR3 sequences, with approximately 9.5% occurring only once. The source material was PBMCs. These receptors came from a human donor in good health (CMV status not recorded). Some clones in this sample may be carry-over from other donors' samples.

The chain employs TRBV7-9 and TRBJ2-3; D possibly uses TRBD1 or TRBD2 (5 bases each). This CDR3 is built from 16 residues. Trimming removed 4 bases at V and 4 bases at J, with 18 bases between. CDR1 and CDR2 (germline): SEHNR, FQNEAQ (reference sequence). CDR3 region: CASSSEAGTASDTQYF. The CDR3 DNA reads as TGTGCCAGCAGCTCAGAGGCCGGGACGGCGTCAGATACGCAGTATTTT.

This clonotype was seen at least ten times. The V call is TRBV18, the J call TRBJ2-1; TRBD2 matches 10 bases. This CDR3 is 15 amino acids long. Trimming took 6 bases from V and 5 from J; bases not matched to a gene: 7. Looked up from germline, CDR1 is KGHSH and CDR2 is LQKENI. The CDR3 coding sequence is TGTGCCAGCTCCCTTAGCGGACTAGCGGACAATGAGCAGTTCTTC. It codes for CASSLSGLADNEQFF.

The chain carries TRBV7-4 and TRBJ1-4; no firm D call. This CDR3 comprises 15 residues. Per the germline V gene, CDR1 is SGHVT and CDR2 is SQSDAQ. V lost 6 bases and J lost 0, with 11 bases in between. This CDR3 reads CASRPMGTTNEKLFF. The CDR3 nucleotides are TGTGCCAGCAGACCTATGGGGACAACTAATGAAAAACTGTTTTTT.

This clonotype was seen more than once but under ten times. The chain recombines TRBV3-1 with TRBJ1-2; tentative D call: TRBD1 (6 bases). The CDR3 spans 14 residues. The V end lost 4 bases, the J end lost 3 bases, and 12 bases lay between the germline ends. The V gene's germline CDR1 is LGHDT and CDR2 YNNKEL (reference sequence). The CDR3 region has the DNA TGTGCCAGCAGCCTAACAGGGAATTACTATGGCTACACCTTC. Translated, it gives CASSLTGNYYGYTF.

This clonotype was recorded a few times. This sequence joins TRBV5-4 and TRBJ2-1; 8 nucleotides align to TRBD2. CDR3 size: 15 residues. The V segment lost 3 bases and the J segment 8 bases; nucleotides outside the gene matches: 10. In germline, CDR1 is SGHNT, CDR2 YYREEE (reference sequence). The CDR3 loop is CASSSSAGDPDEQFF. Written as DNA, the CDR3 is TGTGCCAGCAGCTCGTCAGCGGGAGATCCGGATGAGCAGTTCTTC.

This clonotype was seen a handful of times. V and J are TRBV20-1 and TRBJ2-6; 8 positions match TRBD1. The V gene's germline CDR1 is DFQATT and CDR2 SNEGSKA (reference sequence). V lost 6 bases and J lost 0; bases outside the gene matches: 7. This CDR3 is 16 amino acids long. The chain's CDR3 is CSAIDRGLSGANVLTF. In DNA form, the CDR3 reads TGCAGTGCCATTGACAGGGGTCTCTCTGGGGCCAACGTCCTGACTTTC.

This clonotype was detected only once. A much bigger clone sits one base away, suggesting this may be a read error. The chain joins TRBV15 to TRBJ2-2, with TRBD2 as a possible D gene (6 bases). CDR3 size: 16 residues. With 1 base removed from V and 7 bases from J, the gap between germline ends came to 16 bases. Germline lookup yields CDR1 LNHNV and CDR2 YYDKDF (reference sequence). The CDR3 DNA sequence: TGTGCCACCAGCAGAGTCAAGCGGGCGGGCAACGGGGAGCTGTTTTTT. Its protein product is CATSRVKRAGNGELFF.

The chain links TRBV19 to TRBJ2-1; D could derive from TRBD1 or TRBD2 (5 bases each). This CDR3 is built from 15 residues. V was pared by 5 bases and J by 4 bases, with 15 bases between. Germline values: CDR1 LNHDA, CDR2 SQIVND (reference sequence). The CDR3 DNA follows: TGTGCCAGTAGTGTAGCAGGGTGGGGGTACAATGAGCAGTTCTTC. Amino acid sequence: CASSVAGWGYNEQFF.

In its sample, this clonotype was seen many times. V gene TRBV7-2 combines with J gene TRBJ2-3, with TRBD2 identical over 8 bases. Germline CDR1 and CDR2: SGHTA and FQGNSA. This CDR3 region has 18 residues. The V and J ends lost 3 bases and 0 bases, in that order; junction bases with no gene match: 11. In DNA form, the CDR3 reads TGTGCCAGCAGCTTGGAGGCTAGCGGGTCATCTAGCACAGATACGCAGTATTTT. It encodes CASSLEASGSSSTDTQYF.

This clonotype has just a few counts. CDR3 sequence reads: CASSLPTGITQYF. The CDR3, as DNA: TGTGCCAGCAGCTTACCGACAGGGATTACGCAGTATTTT. The J gene is TRBJ2-3, the V gene TRBV7-9, with 7 bases identical to TRBD1. Germline CDR1 SEHNR, CDR2 FQNEAQ (reference sequence). This CDR3 region has 13 residues. V lost 2 bases to trimming and J lost 8 bases; unmatched junction nucleotides: 4.

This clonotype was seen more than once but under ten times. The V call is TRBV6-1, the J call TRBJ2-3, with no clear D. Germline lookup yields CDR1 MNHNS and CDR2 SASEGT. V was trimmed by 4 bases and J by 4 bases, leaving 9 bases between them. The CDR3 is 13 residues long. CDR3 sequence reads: CASSGRFPDTQYF. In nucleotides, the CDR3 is TGTGCCAGCAGTGGGCGGTTTCCAGATACGCAGTATTTT.

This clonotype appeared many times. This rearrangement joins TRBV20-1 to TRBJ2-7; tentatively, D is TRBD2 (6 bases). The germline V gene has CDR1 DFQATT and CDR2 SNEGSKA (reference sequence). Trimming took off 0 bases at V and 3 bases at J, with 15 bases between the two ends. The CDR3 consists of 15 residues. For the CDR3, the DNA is TGCAGTGCTAGAGATGCGCGGGGAACCATCTACGAGCAGTACTTC. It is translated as CSARDARGTIYEQYF.

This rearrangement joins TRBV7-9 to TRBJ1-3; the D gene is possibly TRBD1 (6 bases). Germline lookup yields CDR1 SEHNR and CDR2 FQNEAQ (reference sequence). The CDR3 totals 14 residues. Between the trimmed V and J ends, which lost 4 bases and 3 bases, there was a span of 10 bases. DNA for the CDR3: TGTGCCAGCAGCTCTACAGGGTTTGGAAACACCATATATTTT. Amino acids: CASSSTGFGNTIYF.

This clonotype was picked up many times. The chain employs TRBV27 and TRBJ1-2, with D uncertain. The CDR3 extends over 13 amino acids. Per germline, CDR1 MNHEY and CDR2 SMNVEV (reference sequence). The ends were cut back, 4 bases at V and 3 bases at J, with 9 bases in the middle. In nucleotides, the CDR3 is TGTGCCAGCAGTTCACGATTTGACTATGGCTACACCTTC. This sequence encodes CASSSRFDYGYTF.

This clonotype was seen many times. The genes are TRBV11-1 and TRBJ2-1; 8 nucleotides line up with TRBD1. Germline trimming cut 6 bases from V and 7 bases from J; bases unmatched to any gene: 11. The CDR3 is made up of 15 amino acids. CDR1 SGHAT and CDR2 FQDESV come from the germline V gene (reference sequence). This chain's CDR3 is CASRHRGATENEQFF. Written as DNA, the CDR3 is TGTGCCAGCAGACACAGGGGGGCAACTGAAAATGAGCAGTTCTTC.

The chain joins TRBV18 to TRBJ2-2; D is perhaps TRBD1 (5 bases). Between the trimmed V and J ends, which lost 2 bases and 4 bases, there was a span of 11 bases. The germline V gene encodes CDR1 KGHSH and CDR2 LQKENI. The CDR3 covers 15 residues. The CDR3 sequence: CASSPKQGITGELFF. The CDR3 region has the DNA TGTGCCAGCTCACCAAAGCAGGGAATCACCGGGGAGCTGTTTTTT.

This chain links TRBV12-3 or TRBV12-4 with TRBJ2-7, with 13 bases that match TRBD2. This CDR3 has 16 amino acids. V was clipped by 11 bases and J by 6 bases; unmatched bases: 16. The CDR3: CASQGTSGRDWGEQYF. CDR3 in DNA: TGTGCCTCCCAGGGAACTAGCGGGAGGGATTGGGGCGAGCAGTACTTC.

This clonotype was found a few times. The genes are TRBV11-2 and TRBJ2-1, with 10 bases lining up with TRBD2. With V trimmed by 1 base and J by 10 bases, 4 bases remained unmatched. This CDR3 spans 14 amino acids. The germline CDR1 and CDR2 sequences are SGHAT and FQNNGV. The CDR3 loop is CASSLVAGGGEQFF. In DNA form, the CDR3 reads TGTGCCAGCAGCTTAGTAGCGGGGGGCGGGGAGCAGTTCTTC.

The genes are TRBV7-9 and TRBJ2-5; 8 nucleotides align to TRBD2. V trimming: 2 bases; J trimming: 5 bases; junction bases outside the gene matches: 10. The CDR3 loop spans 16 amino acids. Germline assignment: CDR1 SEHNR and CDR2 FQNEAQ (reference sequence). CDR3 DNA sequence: TGTGCCAGCAGCTTAAATCCCCGGGAGGGTCGGGAGACCCAGTACTTC. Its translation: CASSLNPREGRETQYF.

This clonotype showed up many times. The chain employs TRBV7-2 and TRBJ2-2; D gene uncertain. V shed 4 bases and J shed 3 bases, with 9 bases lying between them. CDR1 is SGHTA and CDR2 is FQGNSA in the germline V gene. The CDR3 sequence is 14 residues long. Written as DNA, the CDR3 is TGTGCCAGCAGCTCCCAGAGGTACACCGGGGAGCTGTTTTTT. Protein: CASSSQRYTGELFF.

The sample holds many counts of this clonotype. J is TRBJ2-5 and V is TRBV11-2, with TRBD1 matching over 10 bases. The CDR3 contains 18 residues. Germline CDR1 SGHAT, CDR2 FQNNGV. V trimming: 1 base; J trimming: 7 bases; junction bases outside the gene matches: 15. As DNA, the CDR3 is TGTGCCAGCAGCTTAGCCCCAAACCGGGACAGGGGAGTTCCGACCCAGTACTTC. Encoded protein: CASSLAPNRDRGVPTQYF. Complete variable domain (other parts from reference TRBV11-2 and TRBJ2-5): EAGVAQSPRYKIIEKRQSVAFWCNPISGHATLYWYQQILGQGPKLLIQFQNNGVVDDSQLPKDRFSAERLKGVDSTLKIQPAKLEDSAVYLCASSLAPNRDRGVPTQYFGPGTRLLVL.

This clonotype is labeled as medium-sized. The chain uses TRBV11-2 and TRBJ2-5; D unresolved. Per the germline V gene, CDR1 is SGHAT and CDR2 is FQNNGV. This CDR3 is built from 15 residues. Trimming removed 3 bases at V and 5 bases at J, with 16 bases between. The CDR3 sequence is CASSFWSGMQETQYF. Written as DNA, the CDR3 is TGTGCCAGCAGCTTTTGGTCAGGCATGCAGGAGACCCAGTACTTC.

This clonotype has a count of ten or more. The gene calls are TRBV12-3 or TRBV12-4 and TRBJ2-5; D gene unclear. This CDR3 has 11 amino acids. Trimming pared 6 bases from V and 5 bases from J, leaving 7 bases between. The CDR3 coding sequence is TGTGCCAGCAGCTTATCGGAGACCCAGTACTTC. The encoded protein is CASSLSETQYF.

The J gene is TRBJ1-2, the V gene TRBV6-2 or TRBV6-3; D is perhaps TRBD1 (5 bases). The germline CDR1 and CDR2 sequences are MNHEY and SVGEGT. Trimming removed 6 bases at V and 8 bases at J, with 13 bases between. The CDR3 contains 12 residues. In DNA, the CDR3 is TGTGCCAGCAGCCCAGGGATCCGAGGCTACACCTTC. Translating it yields CASSPGIRGYTF.

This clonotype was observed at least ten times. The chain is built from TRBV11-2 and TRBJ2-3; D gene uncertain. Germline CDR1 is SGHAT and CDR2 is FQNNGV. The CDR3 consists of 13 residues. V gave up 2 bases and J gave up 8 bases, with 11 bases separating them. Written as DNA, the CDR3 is TGTGCCAGCAGCTTAAGTCCCCCTAGTACGCAGTATTTT. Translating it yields CASSLSPPSTQYF. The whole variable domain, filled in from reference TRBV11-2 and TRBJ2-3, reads EAGVAQSPRYKIIEKRQSVAFWCNPISGHATLYWYQQILGQGPKLLIQFQNNGVVDDSQLPKDRFSAERLKGVDSTLKIQPAKLEDSAVYLCASSLSPPSTQYFGPGTRLTVL.

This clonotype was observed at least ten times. CDR3 sequence: CASSHWTSANEQFF. As DNA, the CDR3 is TGTGCCAGCAGCCACTGGACTAGCGCAAATGAGCAGTTCTTC. The chain recombines TRBV3-1 with TRBJ2-1; 9 bases map to TRBD2. The CDR3 runs 14 residues. Germline values: CDR1 LGHDT, CDR2 YNNKEL (reference sequence). Trimming took 3 bases from V and 7 from J; bases not matched to a gene: 4.

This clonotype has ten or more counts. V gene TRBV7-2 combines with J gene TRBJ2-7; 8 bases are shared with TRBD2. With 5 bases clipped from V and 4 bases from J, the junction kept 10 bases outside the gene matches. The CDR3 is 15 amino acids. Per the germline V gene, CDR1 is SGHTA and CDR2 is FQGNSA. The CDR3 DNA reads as TGTGCCAGCAGCCGAGCCGGGAGGGCGGGGTACGAGCAGTACTTC. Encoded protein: CASSRAGRAGYEQYF.

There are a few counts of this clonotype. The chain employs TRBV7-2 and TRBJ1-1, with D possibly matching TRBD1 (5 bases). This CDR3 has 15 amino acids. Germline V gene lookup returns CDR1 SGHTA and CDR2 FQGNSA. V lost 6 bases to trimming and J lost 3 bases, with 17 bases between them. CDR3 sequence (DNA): TGTGCCAGCAGATCACCGGGGGAACGGTACACTGAAGCTTTCTTT. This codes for CASRSPGERYTEAFF.

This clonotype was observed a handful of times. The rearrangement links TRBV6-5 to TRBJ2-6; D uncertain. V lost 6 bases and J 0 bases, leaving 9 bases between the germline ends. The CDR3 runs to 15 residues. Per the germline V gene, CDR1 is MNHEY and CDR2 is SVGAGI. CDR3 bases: TGTGCCAGCAGCGAGCGACCCTCTGGGGCCAACGTCCTGACTTTC. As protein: CASSERPSGANVLTF.

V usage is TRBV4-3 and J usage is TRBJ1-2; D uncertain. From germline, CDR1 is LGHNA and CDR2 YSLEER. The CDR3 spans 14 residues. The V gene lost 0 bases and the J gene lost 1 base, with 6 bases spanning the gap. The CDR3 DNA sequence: TGCGCCAGCAGCCAAGATTCCAGTAACTATGGCTACACCTTC. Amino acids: CASSQDSSNYGYTF.

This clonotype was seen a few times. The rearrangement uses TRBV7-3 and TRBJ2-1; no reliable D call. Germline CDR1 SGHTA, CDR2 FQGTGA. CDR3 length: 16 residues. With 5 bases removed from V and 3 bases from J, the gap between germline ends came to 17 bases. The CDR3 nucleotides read TGTGCCAGCAGCCCCGAACCTTCTATCGGCTACAATGAGCAGTTCTTC. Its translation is CASSPEPSIGYNEQFF. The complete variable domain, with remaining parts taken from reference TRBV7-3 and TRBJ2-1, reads GAGVSQTPSNKVTEKGKYVELRCDPISGHTALYWYRQSLGQGPEFLIYFQGTGAADDSGLPNDRFFAVRPEGSVSTLKIQRTERGDSAVYLCASSPEPSIGYNEQFFGPGTRLTVL.

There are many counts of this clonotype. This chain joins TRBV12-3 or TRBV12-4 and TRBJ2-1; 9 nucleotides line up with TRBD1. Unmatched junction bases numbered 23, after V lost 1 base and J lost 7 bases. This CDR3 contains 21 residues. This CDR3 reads CASSLGIGSKNGQGKGNEQFF. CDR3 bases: TGTGCCAGCAGTTTAGGTATAGGCTCCAAAAATGGACAGGGGAAGGGGAATGAGCAGTTCTTC.